This entry lists 5 T cell receptor beta chains sequenced from one sample in a study of blood T cell repertoires in COVID-19. The table came from immunoSEQ multiplex PCR; TCRdb's copy has only in-frame clones and leaves some out. The table has around 25,000 clones, under 90% seen once. Source material: peripheral blood. These receptors were taken from a woman in her seventies with active COVID-19.

The CDR3 nucleotides are TGTGCCAGCAGCGCAGCGGGGCTTAGCACAGATACGCAGTATTTT. Translated, it gives CASSAAGLSTDTQYF. The V call is TRBV7-3, the J call TRBJ2-3; 7 bases align to TRBD2. In germline, CDR1 is SGHTA, CDR2 FQGTGA. CDR3 size: 15 residues. V lost 5 bases and J lost 0; bases outside the gene matches: 5. The whole variable domain, remainder taken from reference TRBV7-3 and TRBJ2-3, is GAGVSQTPSNKVTEKGKYVELRCDPISGHTALYWYRQSLGQGPEFLIYFQGTGAADDSGLPNDRFFAVRPEGSVSTLKIQRTERGDSAVYLCASSAAGLSTDTQYFGPGTRLTVL.

The chain carries TRBV16 and TRBJ2-1, with D perhaps matching TRBD2 (6 bases). V was trimmed by 1 base and J by 7 bases, leaving 17 bases between them. Germline V gene lookup returns CDR1 KGHSY and CDR2 FQNENV. CDR3 length: 16 residues. This CDR3 reads CASSQWRGLQSNEQFF. The CDR3 nucleotides are TGTGCCAGCAGCCAATGGAGGGGCCTACAATCGAATGAGCAGTTCTTC.

This sequence joins TRBV19 and TRBJ1-5, with D unresolved. Germline assignment: CDR1 LNHDA and CDR2 SQIVND (reference sequence). V was shortened by 4 bases and J by 2 bases, with 9 bases between the two germline ends. The CDR3 has 14 residues. The DNA of the CDR3 is TGTGCCAGTAGTACCCGAGAGGGCAATCAGCCCCAGCATTTT. Protein product: CASSTREGNQPQHF.

The chain has TRBV4-1 and TRBJ2-7, with D possibly TRBD1 on 6 matching bases. CDR1 and CDR2 (germline): MGHRA, YSYEKL. The V gene lost 1 base and the J gene lost 3 bases, with 10 bases spanning the gap. The CDR3 has 14 amino acids. In DNA form, the CDR3 reads TGCGCCAGCAGCCAAGCCCCAGGGGACTACGAGCAGTACTTC. The encoded protein is CASSQAPGDYEQYF.

The rearrangement joins TRBV27 to TRBJ1-1; tentative D call: TRBD1 (5 bases). Trimming left V 5 bases short and J 2 bases short, with 18 bases between. This CDR3 region has 16 residues. CDR1 MNHEY and CDR2 SMNVEV come from the germline V gene (reference sequence). This CDR3 reads CASSPLPGQGNTEAFF. The CDR3 nucleotides are TGTGCCAGCAGTCCCCTTCCAGGGCAGGGCAACACTGAAGCTTTCTTT.